This entry describes one T cell receptor (beta chain). These data belong to a study of blood T cell repertoires in COVID-19. As for the study in general: Donors in the United States, Italy and Spain gave samples during acute or convalescent COVID-19. The analysed material was cDNA or gDNA that came from T cells, B-cell-depleted T cells, or PBMCs.

TCRdb's table, derived via immunoSEQ multiplex PCR, lists solely in-frame clones and lacks some. This sample yields 350,000 to 450,000 clones, of which nearly 90% are seen a single time; around 1.7% belongs to the top ten. Allocation to cohorts depended on clinical history reported by the participants. What the recovered Cohort 3 donors had was two negative PCRs, clearance, or symptom resolution. Trimming took 4 bases from V and 2 from J; bases not matched to a gene: 11. Germline CDR1 is MNHNS and CDR2 is SASEGT. The CDR3 is 17 residues long. The genes are TRBV6-1 and TRBJ2-7; 10 nucleotides agree with TRBD1. This TCR was recovered from a woman aged 25 to 39 who had recovered from COVID-19. The sequenced material came from PBMCs or T cells enriched from blood (not recorded which). This CDR3 reads CASSGQGAKAKTYEQYF. The CDR3 coding sequence is TGTGCCAGCAGTGGACAGGGGGCTAAAGCGAAGACCTACGAGCAGTACTTC.